These 15 T cell receptor beta chains were all obtained from the same sample, sequenced in a study of blood T cells in healthy people across ages. Next came a second PCR, run for about 7 to 12 cycles, which used a sample-barcoded 5' primer along with a J-beta primer mix. TCRdb called the 5' RACE reads again in MiXCR, with one record for every CDR3 protein. The sample consists of under 1,100,000 distinct CDR3 sequences, approximately 25% of them appearing once. This sample was also put to use in a study of T cells of mothers and their children.

The source material was blood. These receptors were obtained from a girl aged 2 to 9 in good health.

The chain joins TRBV12-3 or TRBV12-4 to TRBJ2-7; TRBD1 agrees at 7 bases. The V segment lost 6 bases and the J segment 4 bases; nucleotides outside the gene matches: 6. The CDR3 length is 13 residues. Written as DNA, the CDR3 is TGTGCCAGCAGACTACAGGGGTTGTACGAGCAGTACTTC. Amino acids: CASRLQGLYEQYF.

The DNA for the CDR3 is TGCGCCAGCAGCCAAGAGCCCCGGGCAACTAATGAAAAACTGTTTTTT. Protein sequence: CASSQEPRATNEKLFF. V usage is TRBV4-3 and J usage is TRBJ1-4; no clear D gene. CDR3 length: 16 residues. Trimming removed 0 bases from V and 0 bases from J, with 8 bases in between. Germline CDR1 is LGHNA and CDR2 is YSLEER.

Only a few counts were recorded for this clonotype. CDR3 sequence reads: CASSLRDLETQYF. CDR3 DNA: TGTGCCAGCAGTTTACGAGATTTGGAGACCCAGTACTTC. V is TRBV28 and J is TRBJ2-1, with D hard to call. With the DNA end fitting TRBJ2-5 better, the J assignment may be wrong. CDR1 is MDHEN and CDR2 is SYDVKM in the germline V gene. This CDR3 region has 13 residues.

This clonotype occurred a few times. The V call is TRBV7-9, the J call TRBJ2-1, with TRBD2 matching 9 bases. The J call could be wrong; TRBJ2-4 is a better fit for the DNA end. CDR1 is SEHNR and CDR2 is FQNEAQ in the germline V gene (reference sequence). The CDR3 is 12 residues long. The CDR3 sequence is CASSLGTSDQYF. CDR3 in DNA: TGTGCCAGCAGCTTAGGGACTAGCGATCAGTACTTC.

Only one count was recorded for this clonotype. The CDR3 carries no conserved terminal phenylalanine or tryptophan, so it likely arises from a read error. The J gene is TRBJ2-1, the V gene TRBV19; 8 nucleotides line up with TRBD1. Germline CDR1 LNHDA, CDR2 SQIVND (reference sequence). V lost 6 bases and J lost 7; bases outside the gene matches: 8. The CDR3 is made up of 14 amino acids. The CDR3 spells CASSYGQGWNEQFL. The CDR3 bases are TGTGCCAGTAGCTACGGACAGGGCTGGAATGAGCAGTTCCTC.

This clonotype was counted a few times. V usage is TRBV6-5 and J usage is TRBJ1-3; 7 bases are shared with TRBD1. There are 15 residues in the CDR3. V was clipped by 6 bases and J by 0 bases; unmatched bases: 5. In germline, CDR1 is MNHEY, CDR2 SVGAGI. The CDR3 DNA follows: TGTGCCAGCAGCCCCGGGACAGTCTCTGGAAACACCATATATTTT. This translates into CASSPGTVSGNTIYF.

The chain combines TRBV7-9 with TRBJ1-2; TRBD1 agrees at 8 bases. Germline CDR1 is SEHNR and CDR2 is FQNEAQ (reference sequence). V shed 5 bases, J shed 0 bases, and the junction held 11 bases outside the gene matches. The CDR3 has 17 residues. The CDR3 DNA reads TGTGCCAGCAGCCTTTCCTTCAGGGGGCCCTCTAACTATGGCTACACCTTC. It translates to CASSLSFRGPSNYGYTF.

The rearrangement links TRBV27 to TRBJ2-1, with TRBD1 matching 9 bases. The length of the CDR3 is 15 residues. Losses at the gene ends were 8 bases for V and 5 bases for J; bases not matched to a gene: 10. Germline V gives CDR1 MNHEY, CDR2 SMNVEV (reference sequence). CDR3 in amino acids: CASGDGTGINNEQFF. CDR3 sequence (DNA): TGTGCCAGCGGTGATGGGACAGGGATTAACAATGAGCAGTTCTTC.

The chain links TRBV3-1 to TRBJ2-5, with 7 bases identical to TRBD2. The CDR3 contains 15 residues. Germline assignment: CDR1 LGHDT and CDR2 YNNKEL (reference sequence). Losses at the gene ends were 0 bases for V and 11 bases for J; bases not matched to a gene: 12. CDR3 sequence: CASSQDWSGDGGQYF. Written as DNA, the CDR3 is TGTGCCAGCAGCCAAGATTGGAGCGGGGACGGAGGGCAGTACTTC.

The rearrangement links TRBV11-1 to TRBJ2-1; D gene unclear. Germline V gene lookup returns CDR1 SGHAT and CDR2 FQDESV (reference sequence). Deletions cut 5 bases from V and 0 bases from J, with 11 bases between. The CDR3 is 15 amino acids. Written as DNA, the CDR3 is TGTGCCAGCAGCAACAGCTTAGACTCCTACAATGAGCAGTTCTTC. Its translation: CASSNSLDSYNEQFF. Combining the CDR3 with reference TRBV11-1 and TRBJ2-1 gives the whole variable domain EAEVAQSPRYKITEKSQAVAFWCDPISGHATLYWYRQILGQGPELLVQFQDESVVDDSQLPKDRFSAERLKGVDSTLKIQPAELGDSAMYLCASSNSLDSYNEQFFGPGTRLTVL.

V is TRBV6-2 or TRBV6-3 and J is TRBJ1-5; D is undetermined. The CDR3 totals 16 residues. Germline assignment: CDR1 MNHEY and CDR2 SVGEGT. V lost 0 bases and J lost 0, with 9 bases in between. The CDR3 DNA reads as TGTGCCAGCAGTTACTCGAGCACTTATAGCAATCAGCCCCAGCATTTT. Encoded protein: CASSYSSTYSNQPQHF.

This rearrangement joins TRBV27 to TRBJ2-1; 8 bases are shared with TRBD2. The germline V gene encodes CDR1 MNHEY and CDR2 SMNVEV (reference sequence). Trimming took 6 bases from V and 0 from J; bases not matched to a gene: 13. CDR3 length: 18 amino acids. Here the CDR3 reads CASSPLTTSGSSYNEQFF. As DNA, the CDR3 is TGTGCCAGCAGCCCCTTAACAACCAGCGGGAGCTCCTACAATGAGCAGTTCTTC.

The gene calls are TRBV4-3 and TRBJ2-3; D possibly corresponds to TRBD2 (6 bases). Looked up from germline, CDR1 is LGHNA and CDR2 is YSLEER. Between the trimmed V and J ends, which lost 2 bases and 5 bases, there was a span of 11 bases. The CDR3 runs 14 residues. DNA of the CDR3: TGCGCCAGCAGCCAAACGGGGGTCGGAGATACGCAGTATTTT. The encoded protein is CASSQTGVGDTQYF.

This clonotype was seen more than once but under ten times. This rearrangement joins TRBV12-3 or TRBV12-4 to TRBJ2-7, with 11 bases aligning to TRBD2. CDR3 length: 15 residues. V dropped 5 bases and J dropped 4; count of bases not matched to a gene: 7. DNA of the CDR3: TGTGCCAGCAGTCAGACTAGCGGGGAACTATACGAGCAGTACTTC. Translation gives CASSQTSGELYEQYF.

There are a few counts of this clonotype. This chain uses TRBV5-1 with TRBJ1-2; TRBD1 is a possible D gene (5 bases). The germline V and J ends were trimmed by 0 bases and 5 bases, with 8 bases remaining between them. This CDR3 contains 13 residues. Germline values: CDR1 SGHRS, CDR2 YFSETQ. CDR3 residues: CASSLDPGYGYTF. DNA of the CDR3: TGCGCCAGCAGCTTGGATCCAGGGTATGGCTACACCTTC.